This passage covers 5 T cell receptor beta chains from one sample sequenced in a study of T cells in women clearing cervical HPV infection. Some clones are missing from TCRdb's copy, which holds only in-frame ones; the method was immunoSEQ multiplex PCR. The listing records roughly 31,000 clones. The sequenced material came from blood buffy coat. All receptors come from a woman aged 18 to 75 with a cervical HPV16 infection that either progressed to CIN3+ or cleared (not recorded which).

Concerning this clone: The read is 3 residues too short to cover the CDR3 end, so that end is filled in from the germline J gene. This chain connects TRBV12-3 or TRBV12-4 to TRBJ1-3; 7 nucleotides agree with TRBD1. The CDR3 sequence is 16 residues long. V was clipped by 6 bases and J by 0 bases; unmatched bases: 8. CDR3 loop: CASSQGQTDSGNTIYF. CDR3 DNA, as far as it was read: TGTGCCAGCAGCCAGGGACAGACCGACTCTGGAAACACC.

On this clone itself: The observed sequence ends 3 residues before the CDR3 terminus, with the missing tail filled in from the germline J gene. The chain joins TRBV11-3 to TRBJ1-1, with D possibly TRBD1 on 5 matching bases. The CDR3 is 14 residues long. Per the germline V gene, CDR1 is SGHNT and CDR2 is YENEEA. The germline V and J ends were trimmed by 5 bases and 3 bases, with 13 bases remaining between them. CDR3 bases read: TGTGCCAGCAGCGACGGGGGTCGGGACACTGAA. This translates into CASSDGGRDTE. The whole CDR3 sequence is CASSDGGRDTEAFF.

About this clone itself: At one boundary the junction diverges from the germline segment, which might be a read error. The read terminates 3 residues ahead of where the CDR3 ends, so the germline J gene completes it. The same CDR3 can be traced to other DNA sequences in this sample. The chain recombines TRBV7-2 with TRBJ1-3; D is uncertain. This CDR3 spans 14 amino acids. Per the germline V gene, CDR1 is SGHTA and CDR2 is FQGNSA. CDR3 bases read: TGTGCCAGCAGCTCCGGGGTTTCCGGAAACACA. This translates into CASSSGVSGNT. The entire CDR3 sequence reads CASSSGVSGNTIYF.

Notes on this clone: The CDR3 end lies 3 residues beyond the end of the read and is filled in from the germline J gene. J is TRBJ2-3 and V is TRBV7-2; D unclear. Per germline, CDR1 SGHTA and CDR2 FQGNSA. The CDR3 loop spans 12 amino acids. The CDR3: CASSPHFKTQYF. Partial CDR3 DNA: TGTGCCAGCAGCCCCCACTTTAAGACG.

The part of the CDR3 DNA that was read is TGCGCCAGCAGCTTGAGGCAGGGAAACACTGAA. Translating gives CASSLRQGNTE. The complete CDR3 sequence is CASSLRQGNTEAFF. The rearrangement uses TRBV5-1 and TRBJ1-1; D is possibly TRBD1 (5 bases). The CDR3 end falls 3 residues outside the read, so it is completed with the germline J gene. V was trimmed by 1 base and J by 2 bases, leaving 9 bases between them. The CDR3 sequence is 14 residues long. CDR1 is SGHRS, CDR2 YFSETQ, per germline.